These 9 T cell receptor beta chains came from one sample sequenced in a study of cytomegalovirus exposure and HLA in healthy donors. The PCR had 60 Vbeta and 13 Jbeta primers. This table comes from immunoSEQ multiplex PCR, and its TCRdb copy is limited to in-frame clones, with some not included. The sample gives some 110,000 clones, 80% to 90% of which show up once; about 1.6% is in the top ten. The source material was PBMCs. The source is a man aged 45-65 years in good health and CMV-seronegative.

The J gene is TRBJ1-1, the V gene TRBV6-6; 7 bases fit TRBD1. CDR3 size: 15 residues. V dropped 8 bases and J dropped 1; count of bases not matched to a gene: 10. Germline V CDR1 and CDR2: MNHNY, SVGAGI (reference sequence). Written as DNA, the CDR3 is TGTGCCAGCCCGAAGGCCGAGGGGGCGAACACTGAAGCTTTCTTT. This encodes CASPKAEGANTEAFF.

The gene calls are TRBV4-2 and TRBJ2-1, with 12 bases fitting TRBD2. CDR1 and CDR2 from the germline V gene are LGHNA and YNFKEQ. This CDR3 has 17 amino acids. The trim removed 0 bases at V and 7 bases at J, leaving 7 bases unmatched. The DNA of the CDR3 is TGTGCCAGCAGCCAAGAGTTCACTAGCGGGGGGCTGAATGAGCAGTTCTTC. It specifies CASSQEFTSGGLNEQFF.

The chain combines TRBV19 with TRBJ1-3; TRBD1 matches at 7 bases. The germline V gene encodes CDR1 LNHDA and CDR2 SQIVND (reference sequence). The CDR3 contains 17 residues. Trimming at V came to 10 bases and at J to 8 bases, leaving 23 bases not matched to a gene. Here the CDR3 DNA reads TGTGCCACCGGTCAATCCAGACAGACAGGGATCGGTCACACCATATATTTT. Translation: CATGQSRQTGIGHTIYF.

V and J are TRBV19 and TRBJ1-1; unclear D gene. This CDR3 has 13 amino acids. Germline CDR1 is LNHDA and CDR2 is SQIVND (reference sequence). V lost 8 bases, J lost 4 bases, and 14 bases lay in between. CDR3: CASRSNLGTEAFF. Here the CDR3 DNA reads TGTGCCAGTCGGAGCAATCTCGGCACTGAAGCTTTCTTT.

The chain couples TRBV6-6 to TRBJ1-1, with 7 nucleotides matching TRBD1. Germline CDR1 is MNHNY and CDR2 is SVGAGI (reference sequence). The V segment lost 2 bases and the J segment 7 bases; nucleotides outside the gene matches: 1. The CDR3 extends over 12 amino acids. This CDR3 is CASSYAGGEAFF. The CDR3, as DNA: TGTGCCAGCAGTTACGCAGGGGGTGAAGCTTTCTTT.

The rearrangement uses TRBV19 and TRBJ1-2; 8 bases agree with TRBD1. This CDR3 has 15 residues. Losses at the gene ends were 5 bases for V and 8 bases for J; bases not matched to a gene: 13. Germline V CDR1 and CDR2: LNHDA, SQIVND (reference sequence). CDR3 loop: CASSLSGRGLEGYTF. The CDR3 bases are TGTGCCAGTAGTCTCTCGGGCAGGGGGCTTGAGGGCTACACCTTC.

The rearrangement uses TRBV6-1 and TRBJ2-7; 8 bases map to TRBD1. The CDR3 spans 14 residues. Per germline, CDR1 MNHNS and CDR2 SASEGT. After removal of 6 bases from V and 1 base from J, the junction contained 5 bases not matched to a gene. CDR3 sequence reads: CASSPGQGSYEQYV. The CDR3 region has the DNA TGTGCCAGCAGCCCCGGACAGGGTTCCTACGAGCAGTACGTC.

Worth noting for this clone: Within the sample, other DNA sequences also encode this same CDR3. The genes are TRBV19 and TRBJ2-5, with 8 nucleotides matching TRBD2. Germline-derived CDR1 and CDR2 are LNHDA and SQIVND (reference sequence). This CDR3 is built from 15 residues. V shed 3 bases and J 1 base; nucleotides not matched to a gene: 4. CDR3: CASSIRGGLQETQYF. CDR3 bases: TGTGCCAGTAGTATCCGGGGGGGCCTCCAAGAGACCCAGTACTTC.

J is TRBJ1-3 and V is TRBV6-5; the D gene is possibly TRBD1 (6 bases). This CDR3 contains 15 residues. V lost 5 bases and J 4 bases, leaving 15 bases between the germline ends. CDR1 is MNHEY, CDR2 SVGAGI, per germline. The CDR3 sequence is CASSRQTGPGNTIYF. CDR3 sequence (DNA): TGTGCCAGCAGTCGACAAACAGGGCCGGGAAACACCATATATTTT.